These 3 T cell receptor beta chains were sequenced from one sample in a study of cytomegalovirus exposure and HLA in healthy donors. Sequencing was performed with immunoSEQ multiplex PCR; in TCRdb, only in-frame clones are kept and a portion is missing. In the table there are 120,000 or so clones, about 96% of which are singletons. The sample comprised PBMCs. The receptors derive from a man younger than 30 in good health and CMV-seronegative.

This sequence joins TRBV7-9 and TRBJ2-1; 10 nucleotides agree with TRBD2. The CDR3 totals 16 residues. Germline trimming cut 3 bases from V and 9 bases from J; bases unmatched to any gene: 11. The germline CDR1 and CDR2 sequences are SEHNR and FQNEAQ (reference sequence). CDR3 DNA: TGTGCCAGCAGCTTCCCAGGCAGCGGGAGGGCAGGTGAGCAGTTCTTC. It codes for CASSFPGSGRAGEQFF.

The chain carries TRBV7-2 and TRBJ1-4; D remains ambiguous. Trimming stripped 2 bases from V and 5 bases from J, with 9 bases between. Germline CDR1 is SGHTA and CDR2 is FQGNSA. This CDR3 has 14 residues. The DNA of the CDR3 is TGTGCCAGCAGCTTAAATCCCTCCAATGAAAAACTGTTTTTT. Translating it yields CASSLNPSNEKLFF. Variable domain in full (rest from reference TRBV7-2 and TRBJ1-4): GAGVSQSPSNKVTEKGKDVELRCDPISGHTALYWYRQSLGQGLEFLIYFQGNSAPDKSGLPSDRFSAERTGGSVSTLTIQRTQQEDSAVYLCASSLNPSNEKLFFGSGTQLSVL.

V gene TRBV15 combines with J gene TRBJ1-1, with D possibly matching TRBD1 (5 bases). V shed 3 bases and J shed 2 bases, with 16 bases lying between them. Per germline, CDR1 LNHNV and CDR2 YYDKDF (reference sequence). CDR3 length: 16 residues. CDR3 coding DNA: TGTGCCACCAGCAGCGATGCGGGGCTGACCAACACTGAAGCTTTCTTT. This codes for CATSSDAGLTNTEAFF.